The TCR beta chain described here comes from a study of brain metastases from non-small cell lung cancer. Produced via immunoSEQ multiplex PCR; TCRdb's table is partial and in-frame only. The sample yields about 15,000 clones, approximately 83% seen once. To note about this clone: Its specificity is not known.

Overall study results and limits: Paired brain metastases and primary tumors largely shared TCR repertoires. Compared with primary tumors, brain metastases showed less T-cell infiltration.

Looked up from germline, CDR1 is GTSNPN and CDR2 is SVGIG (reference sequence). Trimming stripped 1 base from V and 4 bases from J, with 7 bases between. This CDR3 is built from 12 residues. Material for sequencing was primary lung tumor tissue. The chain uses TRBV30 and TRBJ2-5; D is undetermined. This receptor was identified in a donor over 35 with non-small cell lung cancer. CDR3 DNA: TGTGCCTGGAGTGAGAATACAGAGACCCAGTACTTC. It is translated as CAWSENTETQYF.